This TCR beta chain was profiled in a study of blood T cell repertoires in COVID-19. Study summary: The origin of the acute and convalescent COVID-19 samples was the United States, Italy and Spain. The analysed material was cDNA or gDNA that came from T cells, B-cell-depleted T cells, or PBMCs.

Here immunoSEQ multiplex PCR was the method, and the copy in TCRdb shows in-frame clones only, minus some. The sample has fewer than 350,000 clones, about 90% seen once. The length of the CDR3 is 14 residues. The V gene's germline CDR1 is SGHAT and CDR2 FQNNGV. The V and J ends lost 8 bases and 5 bases respectively, with 19 bases between them. This TCR was recovered from a woman between 25 and 40 years old who had recovered from COVID-19. The sample was peripheral blood. The chain links TRBV11-2 to TRBJ2-7; D is possibly TRBD1 (6 bases). CDR3 DNA sequence: TGTGCCAGCTCGCCGGAGACAGGAATTGACGAGCAGTACTTC. This encodes CASSPETGIDEQYF.